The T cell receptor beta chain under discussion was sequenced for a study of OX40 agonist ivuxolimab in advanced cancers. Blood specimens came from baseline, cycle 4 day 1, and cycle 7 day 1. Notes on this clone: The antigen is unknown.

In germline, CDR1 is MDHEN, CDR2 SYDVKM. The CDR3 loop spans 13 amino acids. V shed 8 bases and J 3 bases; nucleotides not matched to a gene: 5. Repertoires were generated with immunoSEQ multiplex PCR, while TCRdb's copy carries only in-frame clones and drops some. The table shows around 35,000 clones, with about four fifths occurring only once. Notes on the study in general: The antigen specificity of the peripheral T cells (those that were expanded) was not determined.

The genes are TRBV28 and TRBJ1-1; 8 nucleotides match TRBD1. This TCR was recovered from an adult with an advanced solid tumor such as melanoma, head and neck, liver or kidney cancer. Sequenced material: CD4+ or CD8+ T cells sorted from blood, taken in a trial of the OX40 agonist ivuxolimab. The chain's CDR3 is CASQDRADTEAFF. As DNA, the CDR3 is TGTGCCAGCCAGGACAGGGCGGACACTGAAGCTTTCTTT. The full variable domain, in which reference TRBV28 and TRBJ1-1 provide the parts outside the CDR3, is DVKVTQSSRYLVKRTGEKVFLECVQDMDHENMFWYRQDPGLGLRLIYFSYDVKMKEKGDIPEGYSVSREKKERFSLILESASTNQTSMYLCASQDRADTEAFFGQGTRLTVV.